The TCR beta chain described here comes from a study of T cells after yellow fever vaccination. 5'RACE template switching added a universal primer site and UMIs to TCR cDNA. From the 5' RACE reads, TCRdb called clonotypes with MiXCR, one entry per CDR3 protein. The sample carries 230,000 or so distinct CDR3 sequences, approximately 3.5% recorded once. This clonotype was seen ten or more times. No antigen is known for it. Study-wide results and caveats: In post-booster samples, most primary-vaccination clones reappeared (approximately 96% CD4, roughly 89% CD8). Clonotypes shared by both compartments, CD4 and CD8, made up a small share.

The CDR3 spans 16 residues. V trimming: 3 bases; J trimming: 5 bases; junction bases outside the gene matches: 8. The germline V gene encodes CDR1 SGHTA and CDR2 FQGTGA. The receptor was isolated from a young man who received the YFV17D yellow fever vaccine. Sample: PBMCs, taken 15 days after the yellow fever booster vaccination. The gene calls are TRBV7-3 and TRBJ1-1, with 11 bases matching TRBD1. In DNA form, the CDR3 reads TGTGCCAGCAGCTTCGCCGGACAGGGGGCAGGGACTGAAGCTTTCTTT. It translates to CASSFAGQGAGTEAFF. Drawing the rest from reference TRBV7-3 and TRBJ1-1, the complete variable domain is GAGVSQTPSNKVTEKGKYVELRCDPISGHTALYWYRQSLGQGPEFLIYFQGTGAADDSGLPNDRFFAVRPEGSVSTLKIQRTERGDSAVYLCASSFAGQGAGTEAFFGQGTRLTVV.